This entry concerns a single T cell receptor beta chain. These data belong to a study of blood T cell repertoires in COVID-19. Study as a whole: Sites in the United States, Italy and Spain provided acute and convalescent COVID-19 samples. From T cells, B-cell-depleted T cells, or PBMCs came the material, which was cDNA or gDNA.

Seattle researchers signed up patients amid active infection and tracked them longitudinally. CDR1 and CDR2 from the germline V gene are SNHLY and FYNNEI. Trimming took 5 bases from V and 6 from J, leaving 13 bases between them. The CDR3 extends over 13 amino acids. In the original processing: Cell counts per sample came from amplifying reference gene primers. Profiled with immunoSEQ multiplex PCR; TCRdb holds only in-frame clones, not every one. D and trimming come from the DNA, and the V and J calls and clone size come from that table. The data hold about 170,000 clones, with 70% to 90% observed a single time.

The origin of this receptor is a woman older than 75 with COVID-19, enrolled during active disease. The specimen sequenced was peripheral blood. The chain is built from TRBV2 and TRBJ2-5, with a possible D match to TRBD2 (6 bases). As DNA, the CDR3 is TGTGCCAGCAGTTTCGGAGGGCTTCAGACCCAGTACTTC. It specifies CASSFGGLQTQYF.